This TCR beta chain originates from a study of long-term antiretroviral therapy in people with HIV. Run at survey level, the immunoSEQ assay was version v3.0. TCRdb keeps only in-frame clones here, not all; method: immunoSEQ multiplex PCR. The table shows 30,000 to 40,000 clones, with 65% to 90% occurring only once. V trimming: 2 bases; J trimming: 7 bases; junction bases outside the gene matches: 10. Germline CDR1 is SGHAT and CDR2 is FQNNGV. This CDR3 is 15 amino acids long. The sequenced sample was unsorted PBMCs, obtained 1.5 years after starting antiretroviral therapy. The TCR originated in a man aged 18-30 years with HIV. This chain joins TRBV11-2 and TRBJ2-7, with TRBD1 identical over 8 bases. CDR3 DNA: TGTGCCAGCAGCTTATTAGGGCAGGGGGCTGAAGAGCAGTACTTC. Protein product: CASSLLGQGAEEQYF.